This TCR beta chain was sequenced for a study of blood T cell repertoires in COVID-19. CDR3 length equals 11 residues. The germline V and J ends were trimmed by 3 bases and 9 bases, with 7 bases remaining between them. Per the germline V gene, CDR1 is LGHDT and CDR2 is YNNKEL (reference sequence). The assay was immunoSEQ multiplex PCR, and TCRdb's table has in-frame clones only and misses some. The sample holds tens of thousands of clones, 80% to 85% seen once. The chain is built from TRBV3-1 (or the pseudogene TRBV3-2) and TRBJ2-3, with D hard to call. The TCR originated in a human donor in a cohort sampled during active COVID-19. Sequencing was performed on peripheral blood. The CDR3 region is CASSHQLTQYF. The CDR3 DNA sequence: TGTGCCAGCAGCCATCAACTGACGCAGTATTTT.